This TCR beta chain was retrieved from a study of cytomegalovirus exposure and HLA in healthy donors. General study results and limits: In a later analysis, TCR beta V- and J-gene trimming showed a link to a missense DCLRE1C variant. The majority of TCR sequences were rare, yet some public TCRs appeared in many donors. Within a later analysis, the majority of CMV-associated TCR beta chains appeared HLA-restricted. In an earlier analysis, most TCR beta V segments were productive about 87% or about 30% of the time.

Notes on this clone: Antigen unknown.

60 Vbeta and 13 Jbeta primers were used in PCR. TCRdb's copy holds only in-frame clones and misses some; the assay was immunoSEQ multiplex PCR. Found here are about 130,000 clones, about 85% of them singletons; the top ten hold 1.5% to 2%. The clonotype comes from a boy younger than 18 in good health and CMV-seronegative. Sequenced input: PBMCs.

DNA of the CDR3: TGTGCCAGTAGTCTCCGGGACAGGGGGCTTGAAGCTTTCTTT. It codes for CASSLRDRGLEAFF. The chain joins TRBV19 to TRBJ1-1; 12 bases align to TRBD1. The V segment lost 5 bases and the J segment 7 bases; nucleotides outside the gene matches: 5. Per germline, CDR1 LNHDA and CDR2 SQIVND (reference sequence). The CDR3 runs to 14 residues.